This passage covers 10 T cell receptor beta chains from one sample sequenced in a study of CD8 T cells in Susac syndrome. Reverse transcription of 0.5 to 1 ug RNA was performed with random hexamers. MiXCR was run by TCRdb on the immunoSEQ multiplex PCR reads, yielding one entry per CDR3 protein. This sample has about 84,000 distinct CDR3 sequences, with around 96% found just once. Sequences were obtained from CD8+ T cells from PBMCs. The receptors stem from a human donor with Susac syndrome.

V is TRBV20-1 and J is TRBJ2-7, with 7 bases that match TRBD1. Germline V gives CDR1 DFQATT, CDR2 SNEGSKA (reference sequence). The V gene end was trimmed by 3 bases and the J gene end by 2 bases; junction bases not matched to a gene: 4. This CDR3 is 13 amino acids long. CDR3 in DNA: TGCAGTGCTAGTGGGGACAGTCCCTACGAGCAGTACTTC. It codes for CSASGDSPYEQYF.

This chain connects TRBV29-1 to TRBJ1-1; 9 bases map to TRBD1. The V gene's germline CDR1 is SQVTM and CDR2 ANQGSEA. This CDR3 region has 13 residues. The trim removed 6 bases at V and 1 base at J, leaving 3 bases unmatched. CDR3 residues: CSVWGQGNTEAFF. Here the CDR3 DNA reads TGCAGCGTCTGGGGACAGGGGAACACTGAAGCTTTCTTT.

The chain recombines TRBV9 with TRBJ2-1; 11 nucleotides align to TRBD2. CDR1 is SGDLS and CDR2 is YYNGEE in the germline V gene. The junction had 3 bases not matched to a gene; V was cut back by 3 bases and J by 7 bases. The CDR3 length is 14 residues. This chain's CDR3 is CASSGTSGQNEQFF. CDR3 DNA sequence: TGTGCCAGCAGCGGGACTAGCGGGCAAAATGAGCAGTTCTTC.

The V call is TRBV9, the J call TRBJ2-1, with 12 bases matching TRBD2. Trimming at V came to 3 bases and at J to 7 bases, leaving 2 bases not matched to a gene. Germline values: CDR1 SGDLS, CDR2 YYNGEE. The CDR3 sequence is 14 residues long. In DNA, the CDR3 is TGTGCCAGCAGCGCCGGACTAGCGGGGAATGAGCAGTTCTTC. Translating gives CASSAGLAGNEQFF.

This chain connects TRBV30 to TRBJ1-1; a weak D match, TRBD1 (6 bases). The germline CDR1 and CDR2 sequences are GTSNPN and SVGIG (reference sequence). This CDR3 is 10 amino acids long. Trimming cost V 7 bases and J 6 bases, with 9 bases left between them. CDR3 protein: CASEGAEAFF. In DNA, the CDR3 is TGTGCCTCCGAGGGGGCTGAAGCTTTCTTT. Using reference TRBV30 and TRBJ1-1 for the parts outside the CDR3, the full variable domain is SQTIHQWPATLVQPVGSPLSLECTVEGTSNPNLYWYRQAAGRGLQLLFYSVGIGQISSEVPQNLSASRPQDRQFILSSKKLLLSDSGFYLCASEGAEAFFGQGTRLTVV.

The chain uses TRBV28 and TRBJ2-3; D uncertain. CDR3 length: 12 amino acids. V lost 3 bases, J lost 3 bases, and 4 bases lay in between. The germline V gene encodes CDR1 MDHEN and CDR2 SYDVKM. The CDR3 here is CASSFLTDTQYF. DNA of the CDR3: TGTGCCAGCAGTTTCTTAACAGATACGCAGTATTTT.

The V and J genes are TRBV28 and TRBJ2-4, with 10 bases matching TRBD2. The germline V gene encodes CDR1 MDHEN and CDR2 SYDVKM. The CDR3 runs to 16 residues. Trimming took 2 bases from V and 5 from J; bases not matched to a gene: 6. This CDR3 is CASSLEREGLENIQYF. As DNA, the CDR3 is TGTGCCAGCAGTTTAGAGCGGGAGGGCCTAGAAAACATTCAGTACTTC.

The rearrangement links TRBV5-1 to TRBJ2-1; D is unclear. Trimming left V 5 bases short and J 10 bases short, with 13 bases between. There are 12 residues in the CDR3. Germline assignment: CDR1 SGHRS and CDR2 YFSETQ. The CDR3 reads CASRVTVGEQFF. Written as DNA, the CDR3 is TGCGCCAGCAGGGTTACTGTCGGCGAGCAGTTCTTC.

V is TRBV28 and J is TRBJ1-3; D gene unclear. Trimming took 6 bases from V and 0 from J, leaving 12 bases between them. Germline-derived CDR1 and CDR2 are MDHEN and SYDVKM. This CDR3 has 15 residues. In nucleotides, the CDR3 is TGTGCCAGCAGACTGACGGGTAACTCTGGAAACACCATATATTTT. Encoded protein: CASRLTGNSGNTIYF.

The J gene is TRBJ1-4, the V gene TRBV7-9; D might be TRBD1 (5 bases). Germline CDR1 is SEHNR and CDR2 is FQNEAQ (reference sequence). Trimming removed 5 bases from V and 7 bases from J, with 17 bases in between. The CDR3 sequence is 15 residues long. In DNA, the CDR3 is TGTGCCAGCAGCCCCCGGGACGGCGGGGGTGAAAAACTGTTTTTT. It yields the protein CASSPRDGGGEKLFF.